This TCR beta chain was identified during a study of neurological immune-mediated disorders. Study-level findings and limits: The greatest TCR clonal expansion occurred in HTLV-1-associated myelopathy and the least in multiple sclerosis, which fell below healthy controls.

Germline CDR1 is SEHNR and CDR2 is FQNEAQ (reference sequence). The CDR3 extends over 12 amino acids. Deletions cut 4 bases from V and 5 bases from J, with 9 bases between. From 15-18 subjects, every sequencing run obtained over 160 million TCR-beta sequences. TCRdb reanalysed the 5' RACE reads using MiXCR and keeps one entry per CDR3 protein. The sample shows fewer than 85,000 distinct CDR3 sequences, approximately 4.6% of them seen only once. Many counts were recorded for this clonotype. The antigen remains unidentified. The time point denotes: longitudinal time-point 3. The chain employs TRBV7-9 and TRBJ2-7, with D perhaps matching TRBD1 (6 bases). The receptor was derived from a woman aged 55-69 years with multiple sclerosis. The source material was PBMCs. The CDR3 nucleotides are TGTGCCAGCAGCTCACAGGGAAACGAGCAGTACTTC. Residues: CASSSQGNEQYF.